Following are 24 T cell receptor beta chains from one sample sequenced in a study of T cell repertoires in cytomegalovirus infection. Each CDR3 protein is one row after TCRdb ran MiXCR on the reads. Of some 590,000 distinct CDR3 sequences in the sample, roughly 43% were seen once. These TCRs are of unknown antigen specificity. Sample: cultured PBMCs, taken from culture after CMV antigen stimulation. Receptors were obtained from a human donor in good health (CMV status not recorded). Some clones in this sample may be carry-over from other donors' samples.

This rearrangement joins TRBV6-1 to TRBJ1-2, with a weak D call TRBD1 (5 bases). Germline V gene sequence: CDR1 MNHNS, CDR2 SASEGT. V lost 5 bases to trimming and J lost 9 bases, with 19 bases between them. This CDR3 is 14 amino acids long. This CDR3 is CASSYRGTATSYTF. The CDR3 nucleotides are TGTGCCAGCAGTTACCGCGGGACGGCAACGAGCTACACCTTC.

J is TRBJ2-7 and V is TRBV12-3 or TRBV12-4, with D possibly being TRBD1 (8 bases). Trimming removed 7 bases at V and 5 bases at J, with 18 bases between. This CDR3 region has 14 residues. CDR3 DNA: TGTGCCAGCAATTGGGGGGGCAGGGGGCACGAGCAGTACTTC. This codes for CASNWGGRGHEQYF.

DNA for the CDR3: TGTGCCAGTAGTGCCCGACTAGCGGAGAGCACAGATACGCAGTATTTT. As protein: CASSARLAESTDTQYF. V is TRBV19 and J is TRBJ2-3, with TRBD2 identical over 9 bases. V lost 5 bases to trimming and J lost 0 bases; unmatched junction nucleotides: 6. CDR1 is LNHDA, CDR2 SQIVND, per germline (reference sequence). The CDR3 runs 16 residues.

This clonotype was seen more than once but under ten times. The chain has TRBV7-9 and TRBJ2-1; D possibly corresponds to TRBD2 (5 bases). CDR3 size: 13 residues. Germline V gene lookup returns CDR1 SEHNR and CDR2 FQNEAQ (reference sequence). The germline V and J ends were trimmed by 3 bases and 9 bases, with 12 bases remaining between them. CDR3 residues: CASSFWELGEQFF. CDR3 in DNA: TGTGCCAGCAGCTTCTGGGAGTTGGGTGAGCAGTTCTTC.

This chain joins TRBV10-1 and TRBJ2-1, with 10 bases matching TRBD1. Trimming cost V 11 bases and J 7 bases; bases outside gene matches: 11. There are 14 residues in the CDR3. Germline values: CDR1 WNHNN, CDR2 SYGVQD (reference sequence). The CDR3 DNA follows: TGCGCCCACAAAGGGACAGGGGAACGAAATGAGCAGTTCTTC. Translating it yields CAHKGTGERNEQFF.

This clonotype was observed a few times. The chain recombines TRBV7-2 with TRBJ2-1, with TRBD2 matching over 7 bases. CDR3 length equals 14 residues. V was pared by 4 bases and J by 9 bases, with 9 bases of the junction left unmatched. Germline V gene data show CDR1 as SGHTA and CDR2 as FQGNSA. CDR3 sequence (DNA): TGTGCCAGCAGCTCATCACGGACTAGTCTTGAGCAGTTCTTC. Its translation is CASSSSRTSLEQFF.

The sample holds one count of this clonotype. The rearrangement links TRBV6-1 to TRBJ2-3; TRBD2 is a possible D gene (5 bases). Germline CDR1 is MNHNS and CDR2 is SASEGT. CDR3 length: 13 residues. Between the trimmed V and J ends, which lost 6 bases and 4 bases, there was a span of 11 bases. CDR3: CASRPPEADTQYF. CDR3 in DNA: TGTGCCAGCAGACCGCCGGAGGCAGATACGCAGTATTTT.

The gene calls are TRBV27 and TRBJ2-7; TRBD2 might be the D (6 bases). The ends were cut back, 6 bases at V and 6 bases at J, with 18 bases in the middle. The CDR3 contains 14 residues. Germline values: CDR1 MNHEY, CDR2 SMNVEV (reference sequence). The CDR3 protein is CASSAGGFSAEQYF. CDR3 bases: TGTGCCAGCAGCGCCGGAGGGTTTTCGGCCGAGCAGTACTTC.

This clonotype appeared a few times. CDR3 in amino acids: CASSLVPAGVYEQYF. CDR3 bases: TGTGCCAGCAGCTTAGTCCCGGCGGGAGTCTACGAGCAGTACTTC. V is TRBV7-2 and J is TRBJ2-7, with 7 bases that match TRBD2. The CDR3 loop spans 15 amino acids. The germline CDR1 and CDR2 sequences are SGHTA and FQGNSA. J lost 3 bases, V lost 1 base, and 6 bases had no gene match.

This clonotype was recorded at least ten times. V is TRBV7-2 and J is TRBJ2-2; 8 bases are a match to TRBD2. The CDR3 is 15 amino acids. Germline CDR1 SGHTA, CDR2 FQGNSA. J was trimmed by 6 bases and V by 1 base; bases with no gene match: 4. The CDR3 loop reads CASSLEISGAGELFF. CDR3 nucleotide sequence: TGTGCCAGCAGCTTAGAAATTAGCGGGGCCGGGGAGCTGTTTTTT.

The gene calls are TRBV19 and TRBJ2-1; D remains unclear. V was shortened by 6 bases and J by 9 bases, with 18 bases between the two germline ends. CDR1 LNHDA and CDR2 SQIVND come from the germline V gene (reference sequence). This CDR3 spans 14 amino acids. In DNA form, the CDR3 reads TGTGCCAGTAGCTTAGAGGTGAACTACGGTGAGCAGTTCTTC. This encodes CASSLEVNYGEQFF.

The J gene is TRBJ1-1, the V gene TRBV28; D call uncertain. V gave up 1 base and J gave up 4 bases, with 19 bases separating them. CDR1 MDHEN and CDR2 SYDVKM come from the germline V gene. CDR3 size: 17 residues. In nucleotides, the CDR3 is TGTGCCAGCAGTTTATACCCCATCAACAGTCACATCACTGAAGCTTTCTTT. It yields the protein CASSLYPINSHITEAFF.

This clonotype was counted only a few times. The V and J genes are TRBV28 and TRBJ2-1; TRBD1 aligns across 9 bases. Unmatched junction bases numbered 8, after V lost 6 bases and J lost 5 bases. This CDR3 is built from 15 residues. Looked up from germline, CDR1 is MDHEN and CDR2 is SYDVKM. The CDR3 reads CASRSRDRANNEQFF. In nucleotides, the CDR3 is TGTGCCAGCAGGAGCCGGGACAGGGCCAACAATGAGCAGTTCTTC. The entire variable domain, with the rest obtained from reference TRBV28 and TRBJ2-1, is as follows: DVKVTQSSRYLVKRTGEKVFLECVQDMDHENMFWYRQDPGLGLRLIYFSYDVKMKEKGDIPEGYSVSREKKERFSLILESASTNQTSMYLCASRSRDRANNEQFFGPGTRLTVL.

The CDR3 DNA is TGCGCCAGCAGCCGACACCAATCCTCGACAGGGGGTGAAGCTTTCTTT. Protein: CASSRHQSSTGGEAFF. V usage is TRBV4-1 and J usage is TRBJ1-1, with 9 nucleotides matching TRBD1. Per the germline V gene, CDR1 is MGHRA and CDR2 is YSYEKL. CDR3 length: 16 amino acids. J gave up 7 bases and V 4 bases, and 13 bases lay outside the gene matches.

The gene calls are TRBV4-1 and TRBJ1-6; D is perhaps TRBD1 (5 bases). Trimming shortened V by 0 bases and J by 7 bases, and 10 bases separated the two germline ends. CDR3 length: 15 residues. The germline CDR1 and CDR2 sequences are MGHRA and YSYEKL. The CDR3 protein is CASSQDIGENSPLHF. CDR3 nucleotides: TGCGCCAGCAGCCAAGATATAGGGGAAAATTCACCCCTCCACTTT.

This clonotype was observed a handful of times. The CDR3 DNA is TGTGCCAGCAGCTTAGAGGAGGCGTTCCTAGCTAGAAACATTCAGTACTTC. Translated: CASSLEEAFLARNIQYF. V gene TRBV7-8 combines with J gene TRBJ2-4, with a possible D match to TRBD2 (5 bases). This CDR3 is built from 17 residues. Germline V gives CDR1 SGHVS, CDR2 FQNEAQ. V was shortened by 1 base and J by 6 bases, with 19 bases between the two germline ends.

V is TRBV7-2 and J is TRBJ1-2; D gene uncertain. Trimming took 1 base from V and 4 from J, leaving 10 bases between them. The CDR3 is made up of 14 amino acids. The V gene's germline CDR1 is SGHTA and CDR2 FQGNSA. The CDR3 DNA reads TGTGCCAGCAGCTTAGGAGGCGGCAGCTATGGCTACACCTTC. Its translation is CASSLGGGSYGYTF.

The V and J genes are TRBV11-2 and TRBJ1-5; D is uncertain. V was shortened by 0 bases and J by 7 bases, with 10 bases between the two germline ends. The CDR3 is 14 amino acids. Germline values: CDR1 SGHAT, CDR2 FQNNGV. The CDR3 DNA sequence: TGTGCCAGCAGCTTAGATACGGTTGGGCAGCCCCAGCATTTT. It encodes CASSLDTVGQPQHF.

This clonotype was picked up a small number of times. This chain uses TRBV7-8 with TRBJ2-1; TRBD2 aligns across 11 bases. The CDR3 spans 15 residues. Germline lookup yields CDR1 SGHVS and CDR2 FQNEAQ. J lost 8 bases, V lost 2 bases, and 5 bases had no gene match. This chain's CDR3 is CASSLRASGGYEQFF. DNA of the CDR3: TGTGCCAGCAGCTTACGAGCTAGCGGGGGGTATGAGCAGTTCTTC.

V usage is TRBV7-9 and J usage is TRBJ2-5; D possibly matches TRBD1 or TRBD2 (5 bases each). Germline V gene lookup returns CDR1 SEHNR and CDR2 FQNEAQ (reference sequence). Trimming left V 3 bases short and J 4 bases short, with 18 bases between. The CDR3 is 16 amino acids. The CDR3 coding sequence is TGTGCCAGCAGCTTCCTCCCCGAGGGGCCGGGAGAGACCCAGTACTTC. Translation: CASSFLPEGPGETQYF. Full variable domain (missing parts from reference TRBV7-9 and TRBJ2-5): DTGVSQNPRHKITKRGQNVTFRCDPISEHNRLYWYRQTLGQGPEFLTYFQNEAQLEKSRLLSDRFSAERPKGSFSTLEIQRTEQGDSAMYLCASSFLPEGPGETQYFGPGTRLLVL.

The rearrangement links TRBV6-5 to TRBJ1-5; D not resolved. The CDR3 contains 13 residues. Trimming shortened V by 6 bases and J by 7 bases, and 13 bases separated the two germline ends. The V gene's germline CDR1 is MNHEY and CDR2 SVGAGI. The CDR3 bases are TGTGCCAGCAGCCTAGCGTATGGGCAGCCCCAGCATTTT. Its protein product is CASSLAYGQPQHF.

V gene TRBV12-3 or TRBV12-4 combines with J gene TRBJ1-2; D not resolved. There are 15 residues in the CDR3. The V gene lost 7 bases and the J gene lost 4 bases, with 19 bases spanning the gap. CDR3 in DNA: TGTGCCAGCATCGAAACCGAGGCCACAAGCTATGGCTACACCTTC. Translating gives CASIETEATSYGYTF.

This clonotype was detected a few times. This chain joins TRBV10-3 and TRBJ1-5; D perhaps matches TRBD1 (5 bases). This CDR3 spans 16 amino acids. The germline CDR1 and CDR2 sequences are ENHRY and SYGVKD. V was pared by 3 bases and J by 4 bases, with 16 bases between. The CDR3 region is CAISEDWGGGNQPQHF. CDR3 nucleotides: TGTGCCATCAGTGAAGATTGGGGCGGAGGAAATCAGCCCCAGCATTTT.

The genes are TRBV12-3 or TRBV12-4 and TRBJ1-6; 7 nucleotides align to TRBD1. The CDR3 totals 16 residues. Trimming at V came to 6 bases and at J to 13 bases, leaving 18 bases not matched to a gene. The CDR3 coding sequence is TGTGCCAGCAGCCCAGGGACAGTTCCCTTTCGGATCCCCCTCCACTTT. Translating gives CASSPGTVPFRIPLHF.